Presented here are 21 T cell receptor beta chains from one specimen sequenced in a study of T cell responses to AZD1222 COVID-19 vaccine. Some clones are missing from TCRdb's copy, which holds only in-frame ones; the method was immunoSEQ multiplex PCR. Of around 99,000 clones listed, about nine tenths are singletons. This specimen consisted of peripheral blood, obtained on day 0 of AZD1222 vaccination. These receptors all come from an adult in good health.

The chain recombines TRBV29-1 with TRBJ2-5; 8 nucleotides align to TRBD2. Looked up from germline, CDR1 is SQVTM and CDR2 is ANQGSEA. The V gene end was trimmed by 7 bases and the J gene end by 5 bases; junction bases not matched to a gene: 6. This CDR3 contains 12 residues. The CDR3 sequence is CSEMSGSETQYF. The DNA for the CDR3 is TGCAGCGAGATGAGCGGGAGTGAGACCCAGTACTTC.

The sample holds one count of this clone. The chain couples TRBV18 to TRBJ2-7; no reliable D call. The CDR3 length is 14 residues. Between the trimmed V and J ends, which lost 3 bases and 0 bases, there was a span of 9 bases. The germline gives CDR1 KGHSH, CDR2 LQKENI. CDR3 sequence reads: CASSPARSSYEQYF. CDR3 DNA sequence: TGTGCCAGCTCACCGGCCAGGAGCTCCTACGAGCAGTACTTC.

The CDR3 region has the DNA TGTGCCAGCAGCCAAGATATTTCACCCCTCCACTTT. Amino acid sequence: CASSQDISPLHF. The rearrangement links TRBV4-2 to TRBJ1-6; no reliable D call. The CDR3 is 12 amino acids. Trimming took 0 bases from V and 9 from J, leaving 3 bases between them. Germline V gene data show CDR1 as LGHNA and CDR2 as YNFKEQ.

This chain uses TRBV6-5 with TRBJ2-1; 12 positions match TRBD2. V shed 6 bases and J 12 bases; nucleotides not matched to a gene: 12. The CDR3 contains 15 residues. The germline V gene encodes CDR1 MNHEY and CDR2 SVGAGI. The CDR3 here is CASRGLAGGGSGQFF. CDR3 nucleotide sequence: TGTGCCAGCAGGGGACTAGCGGGCGGGGGTTCAGGGCAGTTCTTC.

The chain uses TRBV19 and TRBJ1-1, with a weak D call TRBD1 (5 bases). Trimming stripped 1 base from V and 5 bases from J, with 8 bases between. The CDR3 extends over 13 amino acids. Germline V CDR1 and CDR2: LNHDA, SQIVND (reference sequence). CDR3 loop: CASSIGGGTEAFF. CDR3 in DNA: TGTGCCAGTAGTATAGGGGGGGGAACTGAAGCTTTCTTT.

The chain combines TRBV7-3 with TRBJ1-1; D might be TRBD1 (5 bases). V was shortened by 5 bases and J by 1 base, with 17 bases between the two germline ends. CDR3 length equals 16 residues. Germline-derived CDR1 and CDR2 are SGHTA and FQGTGA. CDR3 amino acids: CASSPVGGATNTEAFF. CDR3 DNA: TGTGCCAGCAGCCCCGTCGGGGGTGCCACGAACACTGAAGCTTTCTTT.

The V call is TRBV6-5, the J call TRBJ1-6; the match to TRBD1 covers 9 bases. Germline assignment: CDR1 MNHEY and CDR2 SVGAGI. V was pared by 2 bases and J by 10 bases, with 9 bases of the junction left unmatched. The length of the CDR3 is 16 residues. The CDR3 loop is CASSYPGTGIRSPLHF. CDR3 bases: TGTGCCAGCAGTTACCCCGGGACAGGGATTCGATCACCCCTCCACTTT.

This clone was seen only a few times. The genes are TRBV5-6 and TRBJ1-4; D is undetermined. Trimming cost V 3 bases and J 6 bases, with 12 bases left between them. Germline V CDR1 and CDR2: SGHDT, YYEEEE. The CDR3 runs to 14 residues. CDR3 nucleotide sequence: TGTGCCAGCAGCTCCGGTTTGGCGGATGAAAAACTGTTTTTT. Translated, it gives CASSSGLADEKLFF. Full variable domain (missing parts from reference TRBV5-6 and TRBJ1-4): DAGVTQSPTHLIKTRGQQVTLRCSPKSGHDTVSWYQQALGQGPQFIFQYYEEEERQRGNFPDRFSGHQFPNYSSELNVNALLLGDSALYLCASSSGLADEKLFFGSGTQLSVL.

The V and J genes are TRBV14 and TRBJ1-2; the D is unclear. The CDR3 totals 13 residues. The V gene's germline CDR1 is SGHDN and CDR2 FVKESK. Trimming stripped 2 bases from V and 1 base from J, with 5 bases between. The CDR3 protein is CASSQLVNYGYTF. CDR3 in DNA: TGTGCCAGCAGCCAACTCGTTAACTATGGCTACACCTTC.

This rearrangement joins TRBV5-3 to TRBJ1-5; D not resolved. TRBV5-3 counts as an open reading frame of uncertain function. Deletions cut 1 base from V and 5 bases from J, with 13 bases between. CDR3 length: 15 residues. The CDR3 DNA reads as TGTGCCAGAAGCTTGTCCAACCGGCGGTATCAGCCCCAGCATTTT. Protein product: CARSLSNRRYQPQHF.

The chain recombines TRBV18 with TRBJ2-5; maybe TRBD2 (5 bases). Looked up from germline, CDR1 is KGHSH and CDR2 is LQKENI. V lost 3 bases and J 5 bases, leaving 10 bases between the germline ends. The CDR3 length is 13 residues. In DNA form, the CDR3 reads TGTGCCAGCTCACCCACTAGAGGGGAGACCCAGTACTTC. This translates into CASSPTRGETQYF.

This chain links TRBV7-2 with TRBJ1-3, with D maybe TRBD1 (5 bases). The CDR3 length is 18 residues. With 6 bases removed from V and 2 bases from J, the gap between germline ends came to 23 bases. Germline CDR1 and CDR2: SGHTA and FQGNSA. The chain's CDR3 is CASSLVGPGTSPGNTIYF. The CDR3 DNA reads as TGTGCCAGCAGTCTAGTGGGGCCAGGGACTTCACCTGGAAACACCATATATTTT.

The gene calls are TRBV27 and TRBJ1-2, with D uncertain. V was clipped by 6 bases and J by 8 bases, with 10 bases between them. CDR3 length: 11 amino acids. Germline V gene sequence: CDR1 MNHEY, CDR2 SMNVEV (reference sequence). The CDR3 coding sequence is TGTGCCAGCAGGGCACCGGGGGGCTACACCTTC. This translates into CASRAPGGYTF.

The rearrangement joins TRBV6-5 to TRBJ1-2; a weak D match, TRBD1 (5 bases). Trimming shortened V by 5 bases and J by 6 bases, and 10 bases separated the two germline ends. Germline V CDR1 and CDR2: MNHEY, SVGAGI. This CDR3 region has 12 residues. In nucleotides, the CDR3 is TGTGCCAGCAGTCCTGGGGACCATGGCTACACCTTC. Its translation: CASSPGDHGYTF.

The CDR3 spells CASRLQLWGNEQFF. CDR3 nucleotides: TGTGCCAGCAGGTTACAGTTGTGGGGCAATGAGCAGTTCTTC. The chain has TRBV11-2 and TRBJ2-1, with D uncertain. Looked up from germline, CDR1 is SGHAT and CDR2 is FQNNGV. Deletions cut 6 bases from V and 6 bases from J, with 15 bases between. This CDR3 region has 14 residues.

This clone was detected a few times. This chain uses TRBV5-6 with TRBJ1-1; D might be TRBD1 (5 bases). Germline assignment: CDR1 SGHDT and CDR2 YYEEEE. The CDR3 extends over 14 amino acids. The V gene lost 3 bases and the J gene lost 8 bases, with 17 bases spanning the gap. The CDR3, as DNA: TGTGCCAGCAGCTCGACATCGAGGACAATAGAAGCTTTCTTT. Protein: CASSSTSRTIEAFF.

V usage is TRBV29-1 and J usage is TRBJ1-2, with D hard to call. The CDR3 runs 12 residues. Trimming stripped 4 bases from V and 2 bases from J, with 8 bases between. Germline CDR1 is SQVTM and CDR2 is ANQGSEA. The CDR3 nucleotides are TGCAGCGTTGGTTCCAGAAACTATGGCTACACCTTC. Translation: CSVGSRNYGYTF.

V is TRBV5-1 and J is TRBJ1-2, with a weak D call TRBD1 (5 bases). Germline loops: CDR1 SGHRS, CDR2 YFSETQ. This CDR3 contains 14 residues. V dropped 1 base and J dropped 8 bases, with 15 bases sitting between them. The CDR3 region has the DNA TGCGCCAGCAGCTTGATTTCGGGGGTTGGAGGCTACACCTTC. This encodes CASSLISGVGGYTF.

This clone was seen a single time. This CDR3 is CASSSLQGVETQYF. The CDR3, as DNA: TGTGCCAGCAGCTCGCTACAGGGGGTAGAGACCCAGTACTTC. The chain is built from TRBV5-4 and TRBJ2-5, with 8 bases matching TRBD1. The germline CDR1 and CDR2 sequences are SGHNT and YYREEE (reference sequence). V shed 3 bases and J 4 bases; nucleotides not matched to a gene: 5. This CDR3 spans 14 amino acids.

This sequence joins TRBV19 and TRBJ1-6, with D perhaps matching TRBD1 (6 bases). From germline, CDR1 is LNHDA and CDR2 SQIVND (reference sequence). The germline V and J ends were trimmed by 2 bases and 8 bases, with 19 bases remaining between them. The CDR3 consists of 17 residues. DNA of the CDR3: TGTGCCAGTAGTATATTTCTGGCGGGCGAGGGGGATTCACCCCTCCACTTT. This gives the protein CASSIFLAGEGDSPLHF. The full variable domain, in which reference TRBV19 and TRBJ1-6 provide the parts outside the CDR3, is DGGITQSPKYLFRKEGQNVTLSCEQNLNHDAMYWYRQDPGQGLRLIYYSQIVNDFQKGDIAEGYSVSREKKESFPLTVTSAQKNPTAFYLCASSIFLAGEGDSPLHFGNGTRLTVT.

The rearrangement links TRBV7-9 to TRBJ2-7; D is uncertain. CDR1 SEHNR and CDR2 FQNEAQ come from the germline V gene (reference sequence). The CDR3 sequence is 14 residues long. V was pared by 5 bases and J by 5 bases, with 16 bases between. The CDR3 sequence: CASSPTPTGNEQYF. The CDR3, as DNA: TGTGCCAGCAGCCCCACCCCCACGGGCAACGAGCAGTACTTC.